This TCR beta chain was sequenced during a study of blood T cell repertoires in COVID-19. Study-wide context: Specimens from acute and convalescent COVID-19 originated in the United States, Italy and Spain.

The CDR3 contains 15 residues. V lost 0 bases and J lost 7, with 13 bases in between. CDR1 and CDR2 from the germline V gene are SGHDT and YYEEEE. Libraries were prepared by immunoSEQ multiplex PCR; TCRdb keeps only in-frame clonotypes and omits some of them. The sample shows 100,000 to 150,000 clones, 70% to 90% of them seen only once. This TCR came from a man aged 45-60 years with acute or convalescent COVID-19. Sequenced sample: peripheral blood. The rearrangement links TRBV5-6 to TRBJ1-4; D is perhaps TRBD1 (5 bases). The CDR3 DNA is TGTGCCAGCAGCTTGGCCTTGAGGGGAGGTGAAAAACTGTTTTTT. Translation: CASSLALRGGEKLFF.